This T cell receptor (beta chain) was recovered during a study of blood T cells in healthy people across ages. The study's findings and limits: Observed TCR beta diversity per million T cells went down as age went up. This fall followed a roughly linear course with age.

Primed by a sample-barcoded 5' primer and a J-beta primer mix, a second PCR proceeded for 7 to 11 cycles. One entry per CDR3 protein, called by TCRdb with MiXCR from the 5' RACE reads. The repertoire holds 1.5 million to 2 million distinct CDR3 sequences, with around 50% as singletons. CDR3 size: 15 residues. CDR1 and CDR2 (germline): KGHDR, SFDVKD. The ends were cut back, 3 bases at V and 1 base at J, with 10 bases in the middle. Of note for this clonotype: The antigen is unknown.

Healthy Russian Caucasian donors spanned ages about 6 to 95 years. The authors isolated at least 6 million PBMCs per sample. Extracted total RNA amounted to at least 5.5 micrograms for each sample. The chain carries TRBV24-1 and TRBJ2-3, with D tentatively TRBD2 (6 bases). This receptor was obtained from a woman in her thirties or forties in good health. What was sequenced was blood. The CDR3 DNA reads TGTGCCACCAGTGATAGCGGGTCACGCACAGATACGCAGTATTTT. Protein sequence: CATSDSGSRTDTQYF.